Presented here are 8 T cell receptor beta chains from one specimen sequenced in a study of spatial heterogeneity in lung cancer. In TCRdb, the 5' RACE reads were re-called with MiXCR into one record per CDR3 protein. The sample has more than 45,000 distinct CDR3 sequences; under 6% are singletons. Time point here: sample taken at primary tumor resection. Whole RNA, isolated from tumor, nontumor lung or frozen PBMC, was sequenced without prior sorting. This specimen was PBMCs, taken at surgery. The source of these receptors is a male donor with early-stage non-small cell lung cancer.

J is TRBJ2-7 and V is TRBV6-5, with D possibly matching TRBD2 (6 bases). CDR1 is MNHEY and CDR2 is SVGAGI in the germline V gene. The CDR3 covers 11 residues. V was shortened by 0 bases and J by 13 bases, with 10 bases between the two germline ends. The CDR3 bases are TGTGCCAGCAGTTACTCGGGGACTGAATACTTC. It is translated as CASSYSGTEYF.

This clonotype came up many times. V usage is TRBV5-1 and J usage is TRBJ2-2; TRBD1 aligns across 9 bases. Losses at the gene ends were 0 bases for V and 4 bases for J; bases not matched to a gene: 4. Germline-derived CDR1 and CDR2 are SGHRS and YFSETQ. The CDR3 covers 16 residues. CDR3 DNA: TGCGCCAGCAGCTTGGTCGGGACAGGGACCACCGGGGAGCTGTTTTTT. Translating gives CASSLVGTGTTGELFF.

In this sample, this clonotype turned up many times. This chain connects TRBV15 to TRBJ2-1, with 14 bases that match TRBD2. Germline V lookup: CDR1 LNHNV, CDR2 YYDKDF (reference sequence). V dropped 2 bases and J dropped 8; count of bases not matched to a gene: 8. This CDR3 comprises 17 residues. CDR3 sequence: CATSRPLGTSGSDEQFF. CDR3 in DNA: TGTGCCACCAGCAGACCACTGGGGACTAGCGGGAGCGATGAGCAGTTCTTC.

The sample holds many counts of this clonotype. CDR3 in amino acids: CASSPRVTSGTPNTGELFF. The CDR3, as DNA: TGTGCCAGCAGCCCGAGGGTGACTAGCGGGACTCCGAACACCGGGGAGCTGTTTTTT. The chain joins TRBV5-4 to TRBJ2-2, with 11 bases fitting TRBD2. V lost 4 bases, J lost 0 bases, and 11 bases stayed unmatched. This CDR3 contains 19 residues. CDR1 and CDR2 from the germline V gene are SGHNT and YYREEE (reference sequence). The variable domain in full, completed from reference TRBV5-4 and TRBJ2-2, reads ETGVTQSPTHLIKTRGQQVTLRCSSQSGHNTVSWYQQALGQGPQFIFQYYREEENGRGNFPPRFSGLQFPNYSSELNVNALELDDSALYLCASSPRVTSGTPNTGELFFGEGSRLTVL.

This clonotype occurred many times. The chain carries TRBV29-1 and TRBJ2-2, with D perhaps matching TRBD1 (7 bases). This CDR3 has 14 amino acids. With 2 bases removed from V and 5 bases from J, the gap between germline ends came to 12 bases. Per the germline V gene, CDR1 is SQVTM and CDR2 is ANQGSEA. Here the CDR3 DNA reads TGCAGCGTTGAACGACAGGGAGGTACCGGGGAGCTGTTTTTT. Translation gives CSVERQGGTGELFF.

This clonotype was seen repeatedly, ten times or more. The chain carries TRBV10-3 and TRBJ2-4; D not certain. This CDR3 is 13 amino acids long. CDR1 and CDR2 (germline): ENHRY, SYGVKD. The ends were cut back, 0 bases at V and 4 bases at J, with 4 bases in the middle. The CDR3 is CAISESGKNIQYF. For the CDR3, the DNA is TGTGCCATCAGTGAGTCCGGGAAAAACATTCAGTACTTC.

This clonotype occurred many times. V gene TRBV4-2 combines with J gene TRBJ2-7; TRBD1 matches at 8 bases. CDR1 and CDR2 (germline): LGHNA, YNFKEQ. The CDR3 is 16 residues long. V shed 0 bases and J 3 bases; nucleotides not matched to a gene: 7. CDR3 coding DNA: TGTGCCAGCAGCCAAGATCGGGACAGGTTTAGCTACGAGCAGTACTTC. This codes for CASSQDRDRFSYEQYF.

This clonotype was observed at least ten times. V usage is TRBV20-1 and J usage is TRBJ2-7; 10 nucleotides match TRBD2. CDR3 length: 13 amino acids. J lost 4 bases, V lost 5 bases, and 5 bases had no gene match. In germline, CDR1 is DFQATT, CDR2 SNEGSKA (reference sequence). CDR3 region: CSAESGRGYEQYF. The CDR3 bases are TGCAGTGCTGAAAGCGGGAGGGGATACGAGCAGTACTTC.